The next 10 T cell receptor beta chains were all read from a single sample in a study of T cells in Graves' hyperthyroidism and ophthalmopathy. Template material for amplifying TCR beta CDR3 regions consisted of RNA transcripts. The TCR CDR3 was amplified in a first-round RT-PCR using the HTBI primer set. TCRdb recomputed calls from the multiplex PCR reads with MiXCR, one row per CDR3 protein. The sample shows more than 350,000 distinct CDR3 sequences, roughly 15% of them seen only once. Sequencing was done on a sample of blood. The receptors here all came from an older woman with Graves' ophthalmopathy.

The chain employs TRBV28 and TRBJ1-5; TRBD1 matches at 9 bases. This CDR3 contains 17 residues. V shed 6 bases and J 2 bases; nucleotides not matched to a gene: 11. Per the germline V gene, CDR1 is MDHEN and CDR2 is SYDVKM. Here the CDR3 reads CASRVTQGAGGNQPQHF. Written as DNA, the CDR3 is TGTGCCAGCAGGGTGACACAGGGGGCGGGAGGCAATCAGCCCCAGCATTTT.

The V call is TRBV6-5, the J call TRBJ2-7; D may be TRBD1 (6 bases). The germline V gene has CDR1 MNHEY and CDR2 SVGAGI. CDR3 length equals 16 residues. V lost 9 bases and J 0 bases, leaving 21 bases between the germline ends. CDR3 amino acids: CASSPAGATHSYEQYF. In DNA, the CDR3 is TGTGCCAGTTCCCCGGCAGGGGCCACGCACTCCTACGAGCAGTACTTC.

The CDR3 region has the DNA TGCGCCAGCAGCCAAGACCCGCCTAGCGTTATACCAGATACGCAGTATTTT. It codes for CASSQDPPSVIPDTQYF. This chain joins TRBV4-1 and TRBJ2-3; TRBD2 might be the D (6 bases). V was pared by 0 bases and J by 4 bases, with 17 bases between. CDR1 is MGHRA, CDR2 YSYEKL, per germline. The CDR3 is 17 residues long.

In its sample, this clonotype was seen a few times. The gene calls are TRBV10-3 and TRBJ1-5; D possibly corresponds to TRBD1 (6 bases). V lost 3 bases, J lost 7 bases, and 13 bases lay in between. The germline V gene has CDR1 ENHRY and CDR2 SYGVKD. The CDR3 has 14 residues. The CDR3 protein is CAISEGGMVQPQHF. CDR3 coding DNA: TGTGCCATCAGTGAAGGGGGAATGGTGCAGCCCCAGCATTTT.

This clonotype has a handful of counts. V is TRBV30 and J is TRBJ2-3, with a possible D match to TRBD1 (7 bases). This CDR3 is built from 16 residues. The V end was cut by 3 bases, the J end by 2 bases, with 18 bases between. Germline values: CDR1 GTSNPN, CDR2 SVGIG (reference sequence). The CDR3 DNA follows: TGTGCCTGGAGCAACAGGGGACTTTTTTTCACAGATACGCAGTATTTT. Encoded protein: CAWSNRGLFFTDTQYF.

This chain connects TRBV30 to TRBJ2-2; D may be TRBD1 (5 bases). The CDR3 is 15 residues long. V was clipped by 1 base and J by 1 base, with 10 bases between them. Germline CDR1 reads GTSNPN; CDR2 reads SVGIG (reference sequence). CDR3 region: CAWSGQPENTGELFF. DNA for the CDR3: TGTGCCTGGAGTGGACAGCCCGAGAACACCGGGGAGCTGTTTTTT.

Note on this clonotype: One base away lies a much larger clone, so this may be a sequencing read error. This chain connects TRBV3-1 to TRBJ2-2, with D perhaps matching TRBD2 (5 bases). This CDR3 region has 13 residues. CDR1 LGHDT and CDR2 YNNKEL come from the germline V gene (reference sequence). The CDR3 protein is CASSQQNTGEPFF. DNA for the CDR3: TGTGCCAGCAGCCAACAAAACACCGGGGAGCCGTTTTTT.

CDR3 region: CASSTYQGPSSYNEQFF. The DNA for the CDR3 is TGTGCCAGTAGTACCTACCAGGGACCGAGCTCCTACAATGAGCAGTTCTTC. The chain has TRBV19 and TRBJ2-1; D tentatively reads TRBD1 or TRBD2 (5 bases each). The V end lost 4 bases, the J end lost 0 bases, and 16 bases lay between the germline ends. Germline loops: CDR1 LNHDA, CDR2 SQIVND (reference sequence). CDR3 length: 17 amino acids. Looking up the rest from reference TRBV19 and TRBJ2-1 gives the full variable domain: DGGITQSPKYLFRKEGQNVTLSCEQNLNHDAMYWYRQDPGQGLRLIYYSQIVNDFQKGDIAEGYSVSREKKESFPLTVTSAQKNPTAFYLCASSTYQGPSSYNEQFFGPGTRLTVL.

There are many counts of this clonotype. The chain couples TRBV12-3 or TRBV12-4 to TRBJ1-6; 7 nucleotides line up with TRBD1. The CDR3 extends over 15 amino acids. Losses at the gene ends were 3 bases for V and 10 bases for J; bases not matched to a gene: 9. In nucleotides, the CDR3 is TGTGCCAGCAGTTTGGCAGGGGGAGGCGGATCACCCCTCCACTTT. Protein: CASSLAGGGGSPLHF.

The V gene is TRBV29-1, the J gene TRBJ2-1; D gene uncertain. V was pared by 0 bases and J by 7 bases, with 7 bases between. CDR3 length: 12 residues. CDR1 is SQVTM and CDR2 is ANQGSEA in the germline V gene. The CDR3 here is CSVEEWPNEQFF. For the CDR3, the DNA is TGCAGCGTTGAAGAGTGGCCAAATGAGCAGTTCTTC.